Below are 17 T cell receptor beta chains sequenced from a single sample in a study of cytomegalovirus exposure and HLA in healthy donors. This PCR relied on a set of 60 Vbeta primers and 13 Jbeta primers. Assay: immunoSEQ multiplex PCR; the TCRdb copy retains only in-frame clones and omits some. The sample lists 100,000 to 150,000 clones; roughly 77% were seen once. The sequencing sample was made of PBMCs. These receptors were obtained from a woman in her twenties or thirties in good health and CMV-seronegative.

The chain joins TRBV2 to TRBJ1-3, with no clear D. This CDR3 is built from 14 residues. Trimming left V 4 bases short and J 2 bases short, with 9 bases between. In germline, CDR1 is SNHLY, CDR2 FYNNEI. The CDR3 region has the DNA TGTGCCAGCAGTGTAGGCGGGACTGGAAACACCATATATTTT. Protein sequence: CASSVGGTGNTIYF.

This clone was found a few times. This chain uses TRBV5-1 with TRBJ2-2; possibly TRBD1 for D (6 bases). Germline values: CDR1 SGHRS, CDR2 YFSETQ. The CDR3 runs to 14 residues. With 1 base removed from V and 5 bases from J, the gap between germline ends came to 9 bases. Here the CDR3 reads CASSLQRGTGELFF. In DNA form, the CDR3 reads TGCGCCAGCAGCTTGCAGAGGGGGACCGGGGAGCTGTTTTTT.

This clone occurred once. The chain uses TRBV5-1 and TRBJ1-2, with a weak D call TRBD1 (5 bases). With 0 bases removed from V and 8 bases from J, the gap between germline ends came to 17 bases. CDR1 and CDR2 (germline): SGHRS, YFSETQ. CDR3 length equals 15 residues. CDR3 amino acids: CASSLEWGVSTGYTF. DNA of the CDR3: TGCGCCAGCAGCTTGGAGTGGGGGGTCTCGACCGGCTACACCTTC. The complete variable domain, with remaining parts taken from reference TRBV5-1 and TRBJ1-2, reads KAGVTQTPRYLIKTRGQQVTLSCSPISGHRSVSWYQQTPGQGLQFLFEYFSETQRNKGNFPGRFSGRQFSNSRSEMNVSTLELGDSALYLCASSLEWGVSTGYTFGSGTRLTVV.

In DNA, the CDR3 is TGTGCCAGCATCGTTTGGGACACAGCCAAAAACATTCAGTACTTC. Translation gives CASIVWDTAKNIQYF. The rearrangement joins TRBV2 to TRBJ2-4; D is possibly TRBD1 (6 bases). The germline V gene has CDR1 SNHLY and CDR2 FYNNEI. This CDR3 region has 15 residues. V lost 7 bases and J lost 0, with 13 bases in between.

This clone was counted only a few times. The rearrangement joins TRBV27 to TRBJ1-1; 9 bases fit TRBD1. Germline V gives CDR1 MNHEY, CDR2 SMNVEV (reference sequence). Losses at the gene ends were 4 bases for V and 1 base for J; bases not matched to a gene: 4. CDR3 length: 15 amino acids. The CDR3, as DNA: TGTGCCAGCAGTTCCACAGGGGGCGCGAACACTGAAGCTTTCTTT. This translates into CASSSTGGANTEAFF.

This clone turned up a few times. CDR3 DNA sequence: TGTGCCAGTACTTTAGCGGGGGGCTCCTACAATGAGCAGTTCTTC. This translates into CASTLAGGSYNEQFF. V usage is TRBV19 and J usage is TRBJ2-1; TRBD2 agrees at 10 bases. The CDR3 covers 15 residues. CDR1 and CDR2 (germline): LNHDA, SQIVND (reference sequence). Unmatched junction bases numbered 3, after V lost 7 bases and J lost 0 bases.

V usage is TRBV5-1 and J usage is TRBJ2-7; 8 bases fit TRBD1. Germline CDR1 reads SGHRS; CDR2 reads YFSETQ. The CDR3 spans 14 residues. V gave up 4 bases and J gave up 6 bases; unmatched junction bases: 9. This CDR3 is CASSTGTGISEQYF. CDR3 nucleotide sequence: TGCGCCAGCAGCACCGGGACAGGTATCTCCGAGCAGTACTTC.

This clone showed up just a few times. This sequence joins TRBV19 and TRBJ1-1; perhaps TRBD1 as D (5 bases). Germline CDR1 reads LNHDA; CDR2 reads SQIVND (reference sequence). There are 13 residues in the CDR3. Trimming cost V 9 bases and J 1 base, with 12 bases left between them. In nucleotides, the CDR3 is TGTGCCAGCAAAAGGGGCGAGAACACTGAAGCTTTCTTT. This codes for CASKRGENTEAFF.

The rearrangement links TRBV7-2 to TRBJ2-5, with 14 nucleotides matching TRBD2. This CDR3 spans 18 amino acids. The germline V gene has CDR1 SGHTA and CDR2 FQGNSA. With V trimmed by 5 bases and J by 4 bases, 12 bases remained unmatched. CDR3 coding DNA: TGTGCCAGCAGCCTCGGGGGACTAGCGGGAGTAGGGGGAGAGACCCAGTACTTC. Protein: CASSLGGLAGVGGETQYF. The full variable domain, with the rest looked up from reference TRBV7-2 and TRBJ2-5, is GAGVSQSPSNKVTEKGKDVELRCDPISGHTALYWYRQSLGQGLEFLIYFQGNSAPDKSGLPSDRFSAERTGGSVSTLTIQRTQQEDSAVYLCASSLGGLAGVGGETQYFGPGTRLLVL.

This CDR3 is CASSPTSGRANEQFF. In nucleotides, the CDR3 is TGTGCCAGCAGCCCCACTAGCGGGAGGGCCAATGAGCAGTTCTTC. The chain employs TRBV7-3 and TRBJ2-1; 13 nucleotides align to TRBD2. CDR1 SGHTA and CDR2 FQGTGA come from the germline V gene. The CDR3 is 15 amino acids. The J segment lost 6 bases and the V segment lost 5 bases, leaving 4 bases of the junction unmatched.

The chain employs TRBV5-1 and TRBJ1-5; 7 nucleotides align to TRBD1. V lost 5 bases and J lost 5; bases outside the gene matches: 10. The CDR3 has 15 amino acids. Germline V gene lookup returns CDR1 SGHRS and CDR2 YFSETQ. CDR3: CASRPGTDLYQPQHF. The CDR3 nucleotides are TGCGCCAGCAGGCCCGGGACAGACTTATATCAGCCCCAGCATTTT.

The chain has TRBV6-5 and TRBJ1-2; tentative D call: TRBD1 (6 bases). Trimming took 5 bases from V and 4 from J, leaving 14 bases between them. Germline lookup yields CDR1 MNHEY and CDR2 SVGAGI. The CDR3 runs 14 residues. The DNA of the CDR3 is TGTGCCAGCAGTCGAACCCAACAGGGCTATGGCTACACCTTC. This codes for CASSRTQQGYGYTF.

This sequence joins TRBV13 and TRBJ2-1, with 7 bases identical to TRBD1. Germline V lookup: CDR1 PRHDT, CDR2 FYEKMQ (reference sequence). J was trimmed by 15 bases and V by 4 bases; bases with no gene match: 6. This CDR3 is built from 11 residues. CDR3 in amino acids: CASSYTGVPFF. The CDR3 DNA sequence: TGTGCCAGCAGCTACACAGGGGTCCCGTTCTTC.

This sequence joins TRBV5-6 and TRBJ2-1; 7 positions match TRBD2. From germline, CDR1 is SGHDT and CDR2 YYEEEE. Trimming at V came to 2 bases and at J to 12 bases, leaving 11 bases not matched to a gene. The CDR3 spans 14 residues. DNA for the CDR3: TGTGCCAGCAGCTTCGGGGGGTACGGGGCGGGGCAGTTCTTC. Translation gives CASSFGGYGAGQFF.

V gene TRBV7-6 combines with J gene TRBJ2-3; TRBD2 is a possible D gene (6 bases). V lost 4 bases, J lost 2 bases, and 13 bases lay in between. CDR3 length: 15 amino acids. Looked up from germline, CDR1 is SGHVS and CDR2 is FNYEAQ. In nucleotides, the CDR3 is TGTGCCAGCAGCTCCGGGGCGGACTACACAGATACGCAGTATTTT. The encoded protein is CASSSGADYTDTQYF.

This clone showed up just a few times. The chain recombines TRBV21-1 with TRBJ1-2; whether TRBD1, the table's D call, matches the DNA was not checked. TRBV21-1 is labeled a pseudogene. This CDR3 has 17 residues. CDR3 DNA sequence: TGTGCCAGCAGCAATGATGCGGCAGGGGGACAAAAGGATGGCTACACCTTC. Translation gives CASSNDAAGGQKDGYTF.

This chain joins TRBV4-3 and TRBJ2-7; D may be TRBD1 (5 bases). The CDR3 is 14 amino acids. Trimming pared 0 bases from V and 2 bases from J, leaving 8 bases between. Germline lookup yields CDR1 LGHNA and CDR2 YSLEER. The CDR3 DNA follows: TGCGCCAGCAGCCAAGATGCCAGGGCCTACGAGCAGTACTTC. Translating gives CASSQDARAYEQYF.